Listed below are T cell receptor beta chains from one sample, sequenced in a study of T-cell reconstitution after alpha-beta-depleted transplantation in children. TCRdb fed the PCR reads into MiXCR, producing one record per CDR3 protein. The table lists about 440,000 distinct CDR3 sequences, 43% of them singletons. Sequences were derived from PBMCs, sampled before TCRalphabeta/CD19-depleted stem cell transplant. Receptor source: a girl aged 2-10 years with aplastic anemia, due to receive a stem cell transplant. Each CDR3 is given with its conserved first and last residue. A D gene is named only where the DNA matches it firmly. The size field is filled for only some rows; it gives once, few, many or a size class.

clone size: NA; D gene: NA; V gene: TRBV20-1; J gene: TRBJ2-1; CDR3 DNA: TGCAGTGCGGGAGTGGCCTACAATGAGCAGTTCTTC; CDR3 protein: CSAGVAYNEQFF
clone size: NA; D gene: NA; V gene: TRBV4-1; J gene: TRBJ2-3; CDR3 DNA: TGCGCCAGCAGCCAGTCGAGGGTAGAAACTGCACACACAGATACGCAGTATTTT; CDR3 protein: CASSQSRVETAHTDTQYF
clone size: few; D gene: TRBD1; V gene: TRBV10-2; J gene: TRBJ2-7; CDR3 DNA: TGCGCCAGCAGGGACAGGGGTACTTCTGAGCAGTACTTC; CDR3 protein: CASRDRGTSEQYF
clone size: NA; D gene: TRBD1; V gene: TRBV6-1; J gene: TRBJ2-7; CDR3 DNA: TGTGCCAGCAGTCTCCGGGGGCAGGGGGCTTACTACGAGCAGTACTTC; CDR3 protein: CASSLRGQGAYYEQYF
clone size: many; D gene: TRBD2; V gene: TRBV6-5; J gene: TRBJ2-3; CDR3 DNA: TGTGCCAGCAGTTACTCGACTAGCGGAGATACGCAGTATTTT; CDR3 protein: CASSYSTSGDTQYF
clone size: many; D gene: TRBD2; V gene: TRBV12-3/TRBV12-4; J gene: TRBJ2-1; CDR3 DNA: TGTGCCAGCAGTCTTATGGGGCTAGCGGGAGTAGAGCAGTTCTTC; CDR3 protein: CASSLMGLAGVEQFF
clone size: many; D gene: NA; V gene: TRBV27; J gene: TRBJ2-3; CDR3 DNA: TGTGCCAGCAGTTTATACGGGAGATCCTCAGATACGCAGTATTTT; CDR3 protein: CASSLYGRSSDTQYF
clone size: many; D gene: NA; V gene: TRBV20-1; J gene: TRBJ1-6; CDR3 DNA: TGCAGTGCTAGCAGGGGATTTAATTCACCCCTCCACTTT; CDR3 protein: CSASRGFNSPLHF
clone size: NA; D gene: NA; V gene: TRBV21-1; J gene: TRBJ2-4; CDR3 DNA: TGTGCCAGCAGCAAAAGCCAGACAGTAGCCAAAAACATTCAGTACTTC; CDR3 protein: CASSKSQTVAKNIQYF
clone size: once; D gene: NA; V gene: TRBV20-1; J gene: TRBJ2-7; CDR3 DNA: TGCAGTGTGGACATAAGAAACGAGCAGTACTTC; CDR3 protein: CSVDIRNEQYF
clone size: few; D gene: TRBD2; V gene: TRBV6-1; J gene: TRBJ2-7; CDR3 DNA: TGTGCCAGCAGCCCGCCCCTAGCGGGTCCCTACGAGCAGTACTTC; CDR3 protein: CASSPPLAGPYEQYF
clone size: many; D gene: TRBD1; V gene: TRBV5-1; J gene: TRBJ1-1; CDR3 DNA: TGCGCCAGCAGCTTGGATACAGGGGGCACTGAAGCTTTCTTT; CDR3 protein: CASSLDTGGTEAFF
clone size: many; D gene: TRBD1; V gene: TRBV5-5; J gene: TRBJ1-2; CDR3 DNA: TGTGCCAGCAGCGGGAGGACAGGGGCCTATGGCTACACCTTC; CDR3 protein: CASSGRTGAYGYTF
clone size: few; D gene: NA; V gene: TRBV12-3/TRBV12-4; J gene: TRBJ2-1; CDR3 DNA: TGTGCCAGCAGTTCAGCGAATTACAATGAGCAGTTCTTC; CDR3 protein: CASSSANYNEQFF
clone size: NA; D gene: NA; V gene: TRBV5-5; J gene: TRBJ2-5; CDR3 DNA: TGTGCCAGCAGCTTCCTCAGGGCTTTGCAAGAGACCCAGTACTTC; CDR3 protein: CASSFLRALQETQYF
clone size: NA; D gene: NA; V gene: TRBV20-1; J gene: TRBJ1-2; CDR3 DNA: TGCAGTGCTAGACAGGGGTATGGCTACACCTTC; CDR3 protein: CSARQGYGYTF
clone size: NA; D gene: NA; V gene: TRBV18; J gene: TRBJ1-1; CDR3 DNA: TGTGCCAGCTCACCTCTCGGGGGAGATAATACTGAAGCTTTCTTT; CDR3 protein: CASSPLGGDNTEAFF
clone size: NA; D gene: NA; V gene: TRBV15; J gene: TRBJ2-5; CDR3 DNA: TGTGCCACCAGCAGCATCCACTCAGAGACCCAGTACTTC; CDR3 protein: CATSSIHSETQYF
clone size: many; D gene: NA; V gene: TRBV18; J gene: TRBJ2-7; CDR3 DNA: TGTGCCAGCTCACCGGGCGAAAGGTACGAGCAGTACTTC; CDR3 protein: CASSPGERYEQYF
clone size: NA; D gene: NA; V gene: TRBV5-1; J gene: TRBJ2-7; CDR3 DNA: TGCGCCAGCAGCTTGGCAGGACTTCTCTACGAGCAGTACTTC; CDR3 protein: CASSLAGLLYEQYF
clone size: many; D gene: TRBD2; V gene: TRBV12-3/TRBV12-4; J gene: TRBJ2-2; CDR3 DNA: TGTGCCAGCAGGATCTTAGCGGGAGGGACCGGGGAGCTGTTTTTT; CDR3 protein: CASRILAGGTGELFF
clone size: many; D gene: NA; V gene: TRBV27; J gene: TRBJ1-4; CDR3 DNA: TGTGCCAGCAGTTTAAATGAGGGTATCGGAAAACTGTTTTTT; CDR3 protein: CASSLNEGIGKLFF
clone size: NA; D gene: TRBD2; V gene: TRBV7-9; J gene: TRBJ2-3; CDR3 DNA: TGTGCCAGCAGCTCGCTAGCGGGGACCCTGATTACAGATACGCAGTATTTT; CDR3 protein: CASSSLAGTLITDTQYF
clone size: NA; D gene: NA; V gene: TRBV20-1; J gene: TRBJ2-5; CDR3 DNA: TGCAGTGCTAGAAAGAAAGGGCTGGAGTACTTC; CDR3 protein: CSARKKGLEYF
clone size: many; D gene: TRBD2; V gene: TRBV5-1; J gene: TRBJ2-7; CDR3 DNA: TGCGCCAGCAGCTTTAGCGGGAGGAACCTTTACGAGCAGTACTTC; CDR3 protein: CASSFSGRNLYEQYF
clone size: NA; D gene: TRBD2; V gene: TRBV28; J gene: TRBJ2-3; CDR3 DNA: TGTGCCAGCACCCGACTAGCGGGTTCGCCAGATACGCAGTATTTT; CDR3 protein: CASTRLAGSPDTQYF
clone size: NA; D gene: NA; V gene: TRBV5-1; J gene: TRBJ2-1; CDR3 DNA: TGCGCCAGCAGCACAGCCCAGACCTACAATGAGCAGTTCTTC; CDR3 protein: CASSTAQTYNEQFF
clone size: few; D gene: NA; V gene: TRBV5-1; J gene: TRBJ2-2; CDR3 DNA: TGCGCCAGCAGAGAGGGGCGCACCGGGGAGCTGTTTTTT; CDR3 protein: CASREGRTGELFF
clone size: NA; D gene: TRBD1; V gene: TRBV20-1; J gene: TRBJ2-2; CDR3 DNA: TGCAGTGCCACGGACAGGGGAGACACCGGGGAGCTGTTTTTT; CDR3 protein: CSATDRGDTGELFF
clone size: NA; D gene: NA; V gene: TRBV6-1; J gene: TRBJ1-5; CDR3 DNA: TGTGCCAGCAGTCGCCGTCGTAGTGGAGGGGATCAGCCCCAGCATTTT; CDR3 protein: CASSRRRSGGDQPQHF
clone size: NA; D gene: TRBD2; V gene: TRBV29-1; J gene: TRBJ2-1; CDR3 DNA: TGCAGCGTTGATTTTAACGGGAGGGGCAATGAGCAGTTCTTC; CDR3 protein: CSVDFNGRGNEQFF
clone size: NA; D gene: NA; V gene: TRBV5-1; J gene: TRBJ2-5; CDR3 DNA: TGCGCCAGCAGCTTGGAGGCTTTCCAAGAGACCCAGTACTTC; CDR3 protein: CASSLEAFQETQYF
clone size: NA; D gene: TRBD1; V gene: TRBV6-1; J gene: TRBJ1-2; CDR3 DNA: TGTGCCAGCGTAGGGATAGGACAGGGTTTTAACTATGGCTACACCTTC; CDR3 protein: CASVGIGQGFNYGYTF
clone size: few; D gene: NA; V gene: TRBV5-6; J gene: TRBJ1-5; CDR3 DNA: TGTGCCAGCAGCTTGTTCGGAGGTAAGGAAAGCAATCAGCCCCAGCATTTT; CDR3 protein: CASSLFGGKESNQPQHF
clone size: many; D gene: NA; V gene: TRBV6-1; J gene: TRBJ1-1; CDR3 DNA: TGTGCCAGCAGGCCTCCTACCGGGACGGGAGCTTTCTTT; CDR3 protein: CASRPPTGTGAFF
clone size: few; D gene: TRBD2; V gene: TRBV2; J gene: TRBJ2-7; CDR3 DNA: TGTGCCAGCAGTGAAGCTCGCTCCCTCTTGACTAGCGGTTCCTACGAGCAGTACTTC; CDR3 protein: CASSEARSLLTSGSYEQYF
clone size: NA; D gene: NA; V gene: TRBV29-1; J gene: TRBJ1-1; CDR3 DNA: TGCAGCGTTGATTATGACCCCGCTTTACAAGCTTTCTTT; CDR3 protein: CSVDYDPALQAFF
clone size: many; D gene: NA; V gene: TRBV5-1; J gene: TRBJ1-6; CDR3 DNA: TGCGCCAGCAGCTTGTTCCGTCCAGATTCACCCCTCCACTTT; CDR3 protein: CASSLFRPDSPLHF
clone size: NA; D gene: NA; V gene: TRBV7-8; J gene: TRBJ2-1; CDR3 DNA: TGTGCCAGCAGCTTTATCGGGACTGGCAATGAGCAGTTCTTC; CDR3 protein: CASSFIGTGNEQFF
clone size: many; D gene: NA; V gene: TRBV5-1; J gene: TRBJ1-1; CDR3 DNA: TGCGCCAGCAGCTTGCTAACACACCCAAGGAACACTGAAGCTTTCTTT; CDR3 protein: CASSLLTHPRNTEAFF
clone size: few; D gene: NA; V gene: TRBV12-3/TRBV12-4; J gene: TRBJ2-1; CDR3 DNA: TGTGCCAGCAGTTTAGCGACCGGTAGCTCCTACAATGAGCAGTTCTTC; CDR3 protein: CASSLATGSSYNEQFF
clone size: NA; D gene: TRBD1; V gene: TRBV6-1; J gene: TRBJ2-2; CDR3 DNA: TGTGCCAGCAGTGCCCGGACAGGGCCGAACACCGGGGAGCTGTTTTTT; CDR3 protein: CASSARTGPNTGELFF
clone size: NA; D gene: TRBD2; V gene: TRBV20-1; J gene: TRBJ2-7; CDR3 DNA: TGCAGTGCCCCGACTAGCGGTACCGTCCAGTACTTC; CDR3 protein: CSAPTSGTVQYF
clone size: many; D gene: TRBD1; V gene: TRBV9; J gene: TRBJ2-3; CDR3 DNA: TGTGCCAGCAGCGTTACCGGGACAGGGGGGACAGATACGCAGTATTTT; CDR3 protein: CASSVTGTGGTDTQYF
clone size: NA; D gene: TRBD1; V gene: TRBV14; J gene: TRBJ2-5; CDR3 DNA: TGTGCCAGCAGCCAGGGTGGGACAGTGCTCCAAGAGACCCAGTACTTC; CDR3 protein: CASSQGGTVLQETQYF
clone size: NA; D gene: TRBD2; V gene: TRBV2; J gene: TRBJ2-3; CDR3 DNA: TGTGCCAGCAGTGAAGCGGAACTAGCGGGGGGAACAGATACGCAGTATTTT; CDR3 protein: CASSEAELAGGTDTQYF
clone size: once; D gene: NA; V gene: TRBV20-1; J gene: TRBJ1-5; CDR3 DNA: TGCAGTGCTACCCGGGGCCCCATAAATCAGCCCCAGCATTTT; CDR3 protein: CSATRGPINQPQHF